These 2 T cell receptor beta chains came from one sample sequenced in a study of blood T cell repertoires in COVID-19. Data came from immunoSEQ multiplex PCR; TCRdb stores just in-frame clones and leaves some out. The sample lists roughly 310,000 clones, roughly 88% occurring once. The sample consisted of peripheral blood. All receptors derive from a woman between 45 and 60 years old with active or convalescent COVID-19.

In its sample, this clone was seen once. This chain links TRBV5-1 with TRBJ1-1; a weak D match, TRBD1 (5 bases). Per the germline V gene, CDR1 is SGHRS and CDR2 is YFSETQ. This CDR3 has 15 amino acids. V lost 0 bases, J lost 1 base, and 10 bases lay in between. The CDR3 spells CASSLGAGPNTEAFF. DNA for the CDR3: TGCGCCAGCAGCTTGGGAGCAGGGCCGAACACTGAAGCTTTCTTT.

The V call is TRBV9, the J call TRBJ2-2; 14 bases line up with TRBD2. Trimming took 4 bases from V and 6 from J; bases not matched to a gene: 8. The CDR3 is made up of 17 amino acids. Looked up from germline, CDR1 is SGDLS and CDR2 is YYNGEE. The CDR3 DNA reads as TGTGCCAGCAGCCTGGGACTAGCGGGAGTACTGCCCGGGGAGCTGTTTTTT. Its protein product is CASSLGLAGVLPGELFF. The variable domain in full, with the rest retrieved from reference TRBV9 and TRBJ2-2, is DSGVTQTPKHLITATGQRVTLRCSPRSGDLSVYWYQQSLDQGLQFLIQYYNGEERAKGNILERFSAQQFPDLHSELNLSSLELGDSALYFCASSLGLAGVLPGELFFGEGSRLTVL.